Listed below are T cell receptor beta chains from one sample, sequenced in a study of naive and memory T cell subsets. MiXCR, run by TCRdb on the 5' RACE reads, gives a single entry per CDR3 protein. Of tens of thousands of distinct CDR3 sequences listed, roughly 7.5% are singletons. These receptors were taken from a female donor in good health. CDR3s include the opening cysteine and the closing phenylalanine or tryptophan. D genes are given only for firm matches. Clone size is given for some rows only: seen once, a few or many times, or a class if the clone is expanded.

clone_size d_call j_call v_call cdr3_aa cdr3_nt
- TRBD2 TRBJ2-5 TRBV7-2 CASSLAEYQETQYF TGTGCCAGCAGCCTAGCGGAGTACCAAGAGACCCAGTACTTC
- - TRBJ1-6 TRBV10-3 CAISEDSYNSPLHF TGTGCCATCAGTGAGGACTCCTATAATTCACCCCTCCACTTT
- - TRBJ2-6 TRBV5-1 CASSYGSGSGANVLTF TGCGCCAGCAGTTACGGGTCAGGTTCGGGGGCCAACGTCCTGACTTTC
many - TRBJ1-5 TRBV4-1 CASSLQGLGQPQHF TGCGCCAGCAGCTTACAGGGATTGGGTCAGCCCCAGCATTTT
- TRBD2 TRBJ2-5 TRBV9 CASSVSSGVQETQYF TGTGCCAGCAGCGTCTCGAGCGGGGTCCAAGAGACCCAGTACTTC
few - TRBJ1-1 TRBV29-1 CSAGLQNTEAFF TGCAGCGCGGGACTCCAGAACACTGAAGCTTTCTTT
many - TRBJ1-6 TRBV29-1 CSVARDTNSPLHF TGCAGCGTTGCCCGGGACACCAATTCACCCCTCCACTTT
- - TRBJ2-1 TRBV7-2 CASSRDTGRYLSYNEQFF TGTGCCAGCAGCCGGGACACCGGCCGCTACCTCTCCTACAATGAGCAGTTCTTC
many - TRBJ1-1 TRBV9 CASSVAGANTEAFF TGTGCCAGCAGCGTTGCGGGAGCGAACACTGAAGCTTTCTTT
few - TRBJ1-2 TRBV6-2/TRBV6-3 CASSGEVYGYTF TGTGCCAGCAGTGGCGAGGTCTATGGCTACACCTTC
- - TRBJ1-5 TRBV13 CASSLGTGFNQPQHF TGTGCCAGCAGCTTAGGGACAGGCTTCAATCAGCCCCAGCATTTT
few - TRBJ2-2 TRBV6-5 CASSYSYSSGSNTGELFF TGTGCCAGCAGTTACTCCTACTCCAGCGGGTCGAACACCGGGGAGCTGTTTTTT
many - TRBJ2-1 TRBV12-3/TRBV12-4 CASSPRRNPPYNEQFF TGTGCCAGCAGCCCCCGCAGAAACCCTCCCTACAATGAGCAGTTCTTC
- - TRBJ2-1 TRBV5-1 CASSLLGNYNEQFF TGCGCCAGCAGCTTGTTGGGGAACTACAATGAGCAGTTCTTC
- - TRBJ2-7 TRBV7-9 CASSLPGTGIYEQYF TGTGCCAGCAGCCTCCCCGGGACGGGGATTTACGAGCAGTACTTC
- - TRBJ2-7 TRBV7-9 CASSLTVLSSYEQYF TGTGCCAGCAGCCTGACAGTTCTGAGCTCCTACGAGCAGTACTTC
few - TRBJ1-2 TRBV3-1 CASSQGVATNYGYTF TGTGCCAGCAGCCAAGGGGTGGCGACCAACTATGGCTACACCTTC
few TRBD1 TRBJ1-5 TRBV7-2 CASSLSPGQVQHF TGTGCCAGCAGCTTGAGTCCGGGACAGGTCCAGCATTTT
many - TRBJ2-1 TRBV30 CAWSVQDLRREQFF TGTGCCTGGAGTGTACAGGACCTCAGAAGAGAGCAGTTCTTC
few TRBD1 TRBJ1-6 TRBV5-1 CASSLAGDRGYGSPLHF TGCGCCAGCAGCTTGGCCGGGGACAGGGGGTACGGTTCACCCCTCCACTTT
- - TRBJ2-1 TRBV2 CASSENSQGEQFF TGTGCCAGCAGTGAAAACTCCCAGGGTGAGCAGTTCTTC
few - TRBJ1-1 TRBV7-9 CASSLGRAAFF TGTGCCAGCAGCTTAGGTAGGGCTGCCTTCTTT
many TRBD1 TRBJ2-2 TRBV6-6 CASRRGQGMDTGELFF TGTGCCAGCAGACGGGGACAGGGTATGGACACCGGGGAGCTGTTTTTT
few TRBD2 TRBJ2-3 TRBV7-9 CASGGGGTDTQYF TGTGCCAGCGGGGGGGGGGGCACAGATACGCAGTATTTT
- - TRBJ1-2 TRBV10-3 CAIGSPGGYTF TGTGCCATCGGGTCCCCTGGAGGCTACACCTTC
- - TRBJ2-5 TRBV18 CASSQGYQETQYF TGTGCCAGCTCCCAAGGTTACCAAGAGACCCAGTACTTC
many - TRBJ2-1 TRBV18 CASSPPWPTHEQFF TGTGCCAGCTCACCACCCTGGCCTACCCATGAGCAGTTCTTC
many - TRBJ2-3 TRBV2 CASSEAMDTQYF TGTGCCAGCAGTGAAGCTATGGATACGCAGTATTTT
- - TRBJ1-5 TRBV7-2 CANSYERVGNQPQHF TGTGCCAACAGCTACGAGAGGGTTGGCAATCAGCCCCAGCATTTT
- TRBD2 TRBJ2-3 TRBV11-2 CASSTRGFTDTQYF TGTGCCAGCTCAACGCGGGGGTTCACAGATACGCAGTATTTT
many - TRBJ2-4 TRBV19 CASSMSRGAKNIQYF TGTGCCAGTAGTATGAGCCGAGGGGCCAAAAACATTCAGTACTTC
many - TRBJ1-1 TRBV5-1 CASSRGPPNTEAFF TGCGCCAGCAGCCGGGGACCGCCGAACACTGAAGCTTTCTTT
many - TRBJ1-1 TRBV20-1 CSARRDAMNTEAFF TGCAGTGCTAGACGAGACGCGATGAACACTGAAGCTTTCTTT
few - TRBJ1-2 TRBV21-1 CASNRGPRDRTPNYGYTF TGTGCCAGCAATCGAGGTCCCCGGGACAGAACCCCTAACTATGGCTACACCTTC
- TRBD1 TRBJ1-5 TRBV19 CASRRDSGQPQHF TGTGCCAGTAGACGGGACAGCGGCCAGCCCCAGCATTTT
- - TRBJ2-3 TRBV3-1 CASSQQTGPGTQYF TGTGCCAGCAGCCAACAGACAGGTCCGGGTACGCAGTATTTT
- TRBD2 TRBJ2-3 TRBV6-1 CASSALAGGRVNTQYF TGTGCCAGCAGTGCACTAGCGGGGGGCAGGGTAAATACGCAGTATTTT
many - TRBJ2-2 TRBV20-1 CSARDVDNTGELFF TGCAGTGCTAGAGATGTAGACAACACCGGGGAGCTGTTTTTT
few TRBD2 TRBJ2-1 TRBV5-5 CASSLEPAGGPYNEQFF TGTGCCAGCAGCCTGGAACCAGCGGGGGGCCCTTACAATGAGCAGTTCTTC
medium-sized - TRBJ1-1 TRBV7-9 CASSLGTVRGTEAFF TGTGCCAGCAGCTTAGGTACAGTCCGAGGGACTGAAGCTTTCTTT
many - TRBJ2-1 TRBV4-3 CASSPLGGFEQFF TGCGCCAGCAGCCCGCTGGGAGGATTCGAGCAGTTCTTC
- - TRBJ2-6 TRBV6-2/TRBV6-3 CASSPGTLSTSGANVLTF TGTGCCAGCAGCCCCGGGACACTCAGCACCTCTGGGGCCAACGTCCTGACTTTC
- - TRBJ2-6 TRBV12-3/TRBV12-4 CASSPGTSGANVLTF TGTGCCAGCAGCCCAGGGACCTCTGGGGCCAACGTCCTGACTTTC
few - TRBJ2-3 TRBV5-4 CASRRVGRDTQYF TGTGCCAGCCGACGGGTGGGGAGGGATACGCAGTATTTT
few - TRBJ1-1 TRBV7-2 CASSSSLPKTEAFF TGTGCCAGCAGCTCAAGCTTACCGAAGACTGAAGCTTTCTTT
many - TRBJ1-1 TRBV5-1 CASSLDRVGYTEAFF TGCGCCAGCAGCTTGGACAGGGTAGGGTACACTGAAGCTTTCTTT
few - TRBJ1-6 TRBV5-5 CASSLQGSNSPLHF TGTGCCAGCAGCCTGCAAGGGTCTAATTCACCCCTCCACTTT